This entry lists 30 T cell receptor beta chains sequenced from one sample in a study of blood T cells in healthy people across ages. Together with a sample-barcoded 5' primer, a J-beta primer mix was included in a second PCR lasting 7 to 11 cycles. TCRdb re-derived calls from the 5' RACE reads in MiXCR, one entry per CDR3 protein. This table holds 600,000 to 1,000,000 distinct CDR3 sequences, around 25% found once. This same sample was also part of a study on T cells of mothers and their children.

Sequenced: blood. These receptors all stem from a boy between 10 and 17 years old in good health.

This clonotype was counted between two and nine times. The chain joins TRBV6-2 or TRBV6-3 to TRBJ1-2, with D possibly being TRBD1 (6 bases). The CDR3 is 16 residues long. CDR1 and CDR2 (germline): MNHEY, SVGEGT. Trimming cost V 7 bases and J 0 bases, with 18 bases left between them. The CDR3 reads CASTTQSGTTNYGYTF. The CDR3 coding sequence is TGTGCCAGCACCACCCAGTCCGGGACAACTAACTATGGCTACACCTTC.

This chain connects TRBV25-1 to TRBJ2-2; 9 nucleotides agree with TRBD2. J gave up 5 bases and V 2 bases, and 6 bases lay outside the gene matches. There are 16 residues in the CDR3. Germline V lookup: CDR1 MGHDK, CDR2 SYGVNS. The CDR3 sequence: CASSEGGLALTGELFF. DNA for the CDR3: TGTGCCAGCAGTGAAGGAGGACTAGCGTTAACCGGGGAGCTGTTTTTT.

This clonotype turned up a few times. This chain links TRBV7-2 with TRBJ1-4; TRBD1 aligns across 8 bases. After removal of 1 base from V and 1 base from J, the junction contained 5 bases not matched to a gene. CDR1 is SGHTA and CDR2 is FQGNSA in the germline V gene. The CDR3 sequence is 17 residues long. CDR3: CASSLGETGVTNEKLFF. The CDR3 DNA reads TGTGCCAGCAGCTTAGGAGAGACAGGGGTAACTAATGAAAAACTGTTTTTT.

V and J are TRBV6-2 or TRBV6-3 and TRBJ2-1; D not certain. This CDR3 has 12 amino acids. Germline V gives CDR1 MNHEY, CDR2 SVGEGT. V was pared by 6 bases and J by 5 bases, with 8 bases between. CDR3: CASSPGHNEQFF. CDR3 nucleotide sequence: TGTGCCAGCAGCCCTGGACACAATGAGCAGTTCTTC.

The rearrangement uses TRBV7-2 and TRBJ2-7; 9 bases map to TRBD1. Germline loops: CDR1 SGHTA, CDR2 FQGNSA. This CDR3 is 15 amino acids long. The J segment lost 4 bases and the V segment lost 5 bases, leaving 9 bases of the junction unmatched. The CDR3 DNA is TGTGCCAGCAGCCACAGGGGGCATGGGACTTACGAGCAGTACTTC. Amino acid sequence: CASSHRGHGTYEQYF.

Details on this clonotype: A junction boundary mismatches the germline segment, possibly from a read error. The rearrangement links TRBV28 to TRBJ2-7, with 10 bases that match TRBD1. The CDR3 runs 14 residues. CDR1 MDHEN and CDR2 SYDVKM come from the germline V gene. The CDR3 is CASCETGGSYDQYF. The DNA of the CDR3 is TGTGCCAGCTGTGAGACAGGGGGCTCCTACGACCAGTACTTC.

The chain carries TRBV2 and TRBJ1-1; D possibly corresponds to TRBD1 (5 bases). V was clipped by 5 bases and J by 5 bases, with 18 bases between them. Germline V gene lookup returns CDR1 SNHLY and CDR2 FYNNEI. The CDR3 is made up of 15 amino acids. CDR3 amino acids: CASSPDTGFLTEAFF. DNA for the CDR3: TGTGCCAGCAGTCCGGACACGGGGTTTTTAACTGAAGCTTTCTTT.

This clonotype has more than one count but fewer than ten. The chain recombines TRBV6-2 or TRBV6-3 with TRBJ1-4, with a weak D call TRBD1 (6 bases). Germline CDR1 MNHEY, CDR2 SVGEGT. The V gene lost 7 bases and the J gene lost 6 bases, with 15 bases spanning the gap. The CDR3 is 14 amino acids. The CDR3: CASIPDRFYEKLFF. The CDR3 nucleotides read TGTGCCAGCATACCCGACAGGTTTTATGAAAAACTGTTTTTT.

In this sample, this clonotype turned up a few times. The chain has TRBV5-1 and TRBJ2-3, with D possibly matching TRBD1 (6 bases). V lost 0 bases and J 0 bases, leaving 11 bases between the germline ends. CDR1 and CDR2 from the germline V gene are SGHRS and YFSETQ. This CDR3 contains 16 residues. The CDR3 reads CASSLDVGASTDTQYF. The DNA for the CDR3 is TGCGCCAGCAGCTTGGATGTGGGGGCGAGCACAGATACGCAGTATTTT.

This clonotype was counted a few times. This chain links TRBV18 with TRBJ1-1, with TRBD1 as a possible D gene (5 bases). CDR3 length equals 15 residues. V lost 5 bases to trimming and J lost 5 bases, with 18 bases between them. Germline assignment: CDR1 KGHSH and CDR2 LQKENI. The CDR3 sequence is CASSAVVGGGTEAFF. CDR3 sequence (DNA): TGTGCCAGCTCAGCTGTTGTTGGGGGAGGGACTGAAGCTTTCTTT.

The sample holds a few counts of this clonotype. The chain combines TRBV6-2 or TRBV6-3 with TRBJ1-2; D perhaps matches TRBD1 (5 bases). V lost 5 bases, J lost 1 base, and 20 bases lay in between. CDR3 size: 17 residues. Germline values: CDR1 MNHEY, CDR2 SVGEGT. Written as DNA, the CDR3 is TGTGCCAGCAGTCTATTGGAGTTCGCAGGGAGTAACTATGGCTACACCTTC. The encoded protein is CASSLLEFAGSNYGYTF.

This clonotype showed up just a few times. V and J are TRBV9 and TRBJ1-2; D remains ambiguous. With 3 bases removed from V and 1 base from J, the gap between germline ends came to 7 bases. The CDR3 runs 13 residues. Germline V gene data show CDR1 as SGDLS and CDR2 as YYNGEE. DNA for the CDR3: TGTGCCAGCAGCGCTGGAAATAACTATGGCTACACCTTC. Encoded protein: CASSAGNNYGYTF.

The V call is TRBV20-1, the J call TRBJ1-1, with unresolved D. CDR1 is DFQATT, CDR2 SNEGSKA, per germline (reference sequence). V lost 4 bases and J lost 4, with 7 bases in between. This CDR3 region has 11 residues. CDR3 sequence (DNA): TGCAGTGCTAAGTTGAGCACTGAAGCTTTCTTT. Translated: CSAKLSTEAFF.

The chain joins TRBV3-1 to TRBJ2-4, with a weak D call TRBD1 (5 bases). The CDR3 runs to 13 residues. V lost 5 bases and J lost 5, with 10 bases in between. Germline CDR1 LGHDT, CDR2 YNNKEL (reference sequence). The CDR3 spells CASSGATQNIQYF. The CDR3 DNA reads TGTGCCAGCAGCGGGGCCACCCAAAACATTCAGTACTTC. Full variable domain (rest looked up from reference TRBV3-1 and TRBJ2-4): DTAVSQTPKYLVTQMGNDKSIKCEQNLGHDTMYWYKQDSKKFLKIMFSYNNKELIINETVPNRFSPKSPDKAHLNLHINSLELGDSAVYFCASSGATQNIQYFGAGTRLSVL.

The chain couples TRBV12-5 to TRBJ2-5; 7 bases line up with TRBD2. V lost 3 bases and J lost 1; bases outside the gene matches: 2. Germline CDR1 reads LGHNT; CDR2 reads FRNRAP. There are 14 residues in the CDR3. DNA for the CDR3: TGTGCTAGTGGTTTCGGGGGGACCCAAGAGACCCAGTACTTC. Amino acid sequence: CASGFGGTQETQYF.

This clonotype was detected a few times. The CDR3 coding sequence is TGCGCCAGCAGCTTGTCGGCAGGGGGGAACTATGGCTACACCTTC. Translating gives CASSLSAGGNYGYTF. This rearrangement joins TRBV5-1 to TRBJ1-2; 7 nucleotides align to TRBD1. From germline, CDR1 is SGHRS and CDR2 YFSETQ. The CDR3 contains 15 residues. J was trimmed by 2 bases and V by 1 base; bases with no gene match: 5.

The chain carries TRBV20-1 and TRBJ1-2; 7 bases map to TRBD1. V dropped 1 base and J dropped 5; count of bases not matched to a gene: 13. Germline CDR1 DFQATT, CDR2 SNEGSKA (reference sequence). This CDR3 spans 16 amino acids. CDR3 DNA: TGCAGTGCTAGAGGGGACCAGGGACAGCTTTTTTATGGCTACACCTTC. This encodes CSARGDQGQLFYGYTF.

CDR3 sequence: CSARQGINGYTF. The CDR3 region has the DNA TGCAGCGCCCGACAGGGGATAAATGGCTACACCTTC. The V and J genes are TRBV29-1 and TRBJ1-2; TRBD1 agrees at 8 bases. J gave up 6 bases and V 7 bases, and 7 bases lay outside the gene matches. The CDR3 totals 12 residues. The germline CDR1 and CDR2 sequences are SQVTM and ANQGSEA.

This clonotype has only one observation. The chain has TRBV5-1 and TRBJ2-5; D is unresolved. The CDR3 has 16 amino acids. V lost 0 bases and J lost 2, with 14 bases in between. Per germline, CDR1 SGHRS and CDR2 YFSETQ. The CDR3 nucleotides are TGCGCCAGCAGCTTGGCTTTAGGACCCGGTCAAGAGACCCAGTACTTC. This encodes CASSLALGPGQETQYF.

This clonotype was counted only a few times. The chain couples TRBV11-1 to TRBJ1-2; 11 bases map to TRBD1. CDR3 size: 13 residues. V shed 5 bases and J 8 bases; nucleotides not matched to a gene: 4. CDR1 is SGHAT, CDR2 FQDESV, per germline (reference sequence). This CDR3 reads CASSLDRGLGYTF. Here the CDR3 DNA reads TGTGCCAGCAGCCTGGACAGGGGGCTCGGCTACACCTTC. The whole variable domain, remainder taken from reference TRBV11-1 and TRBJ1-2, is EAEVAQSPRYKITEKSQAVAFWCDPISGHATLYWYRQILGQGPELLVQFQDESVVDDSQLPKDRFSAERLKGVDSTLKIQPAELGDSAMYLCASSLDRGLGYTFGSGTRLTVV.

The CDR3 here is CASSPEGANYGYTF. The CDR3 nucleotides read TGTGCCAGCAGCCCCGAGGGGGCGAACTATGGCTACACCTTC. The chain joins TRBV7-3 to TRBJ1-2; 7 bases fit TRBD1. After removal of 5 bases from V and 2 bases from J, the junction contained 5 bases not matched to a gene. Germline V CDR1 and CDR2: SGHTA, FQGTGA. The CDR3 covers 14 residues.

The V call is TRBV20-1, the J call TRBJ2-5; D remains unclear. V gave up 1 base and J gave up 4 bases, with 4 bases separating them. The germline V gene has CDR1 DFQATT and CDR2 SNEGSKA (reference sequence). The CDR3 length is 11 residues. CDR3 bases: TGCAGTGCTAGAGTACCAGAGACCCAGTACTTC. It translates to CSARVPETQYF.

This chain joins TRBV28 and TRBJ2-7; D gene ambiguous. Trimming stripped 5 bases from V and 4 bases from J, with 15 bases between. The CDR3 loop spans 14 amino acids. Germline-derived CDR1 and CDR2 are MDHEN and SYDVKM. For the CDR3, the DNA is TGTGCCAGCAGTCCACGGCATTCACCTTACGAGCAGTACTTC. It encodes CASSPRHSPYEQYF.

This clonotype was counted between two and nine times. The chain is built from TRBV24-1 and TRBJ2-1, with 9 positions matching TRBD2. CDR1 and CDR2 from the germline V gene are KGHDR and SFDVKD. The length of the CDR3 is 16 residues. Trimming cost V 5 bases and J 2 bases; bases outside gene matches: 6. The CDR3 region is CATSGPREGAYNEQFF. The CDR3 nucleotides are TGTGCCACCAGTGGACCGCGGGAGGGCGCCTACAATGAGCAGTTCTTC.

This clonotype was seen repeatedly, ten times or more. The gene calls are TRBV29-1 and TRBJ1-4; unclear D gene. This CDR3 region has 13 residues. CDR1 is SQVTM, CDR2 ANQGSEA, per germline. V was pared by 4 bases and J by 7 bases, with 13 bases between. The CDR3 protein is CSVGGRLSEKLFF. The CDR3 DNA reads as TGCAGCGTTGGAGGCCGTCTGAGTGAAAAACTGTTTTTT.

This clonotype was seen only a few times. CDR3 bases: TGTGCCAGCAGCGACCCGGGGGTGGTCGAGACCCAGTACTTC. Residues: CASSDPGVVETQYF. The chain couples TRBV2 to TRBJ2-5, with D possibly being TRBD2 (6 bases). The CDR3 length is 14 residues. CDR1 SNHLY and CDR2 FYNNEI come from the germline V gene. V was cut by 6 bases and J by 5 bases, with 16 bases left in between.

The chain uses TRBV20-1 and TRBJ2-1, with 9 nucleotides matching TRBD2. The germline V gene has CDR1 DFQATT and CDR2 SNEGSKA (reference sequence). After removal of 0 bases from V and 9 bases from J, the junction contained 9 bases not matched to a gene. The CDR3 contains 15 residues. The CDR3 sequence is CSARDAAGGLGEQFF. The CDR3 bases are TGCAGTGCTAGAGATGCGGCGGGGGGGCTTGGTGAGCAGTTCTTC.

This clonotype was observed a handful of times. This rearrangement joins TRBV20-1 to TRBJ2-1; 8 bases map to TRBD2. The J call may be wrong; the DNA end is better matched by TRBJ2-5. The CDR3 extends over 16 amino acids. Germline V gives CDR1 DFQATT, CDR2 SNEGSKA (reference sequence). Here the CDR3 DNA reads TGCAGTGCCCCCCGGCGGGGGGCCCTCCTTTGGGAGACCCAGTACTTC. Protein: CSAPRRGALLWETQYF.

This clonotype was found a few times. The V and J genes are TRBV12-5 and TRBJ1-2, with 10 bases that match TRBD1. The CDR3 has 13 amino acids. The germline V gene encodes CDR1 LGHNT and CDR2 FRNRAP. V trimming: 6 bases; J trimming: 7 bases; junction bases outside the gene matches: 5. The CDR3 nucleotides read TGTGCTAGTGGGACCGGGACAGGGGTTGGCTACACCTTC. Encoded protein: CASGTGTGVGYTF.

The genes are TRBV20-1 and TRBJ1-2; TRBD1 matches 7 bases. The length of the CDR3 is 14 residues. Germline V lookup: CDR1 DFQATT, CDR2 SNEGSKA (reference sequence). In DNA form, the CDR3 reads TGCAGGGCCGCCAATTACAACAGGGGAGGCGGCTACACCTTC. Residues: CRAANYNRGGGYTF.